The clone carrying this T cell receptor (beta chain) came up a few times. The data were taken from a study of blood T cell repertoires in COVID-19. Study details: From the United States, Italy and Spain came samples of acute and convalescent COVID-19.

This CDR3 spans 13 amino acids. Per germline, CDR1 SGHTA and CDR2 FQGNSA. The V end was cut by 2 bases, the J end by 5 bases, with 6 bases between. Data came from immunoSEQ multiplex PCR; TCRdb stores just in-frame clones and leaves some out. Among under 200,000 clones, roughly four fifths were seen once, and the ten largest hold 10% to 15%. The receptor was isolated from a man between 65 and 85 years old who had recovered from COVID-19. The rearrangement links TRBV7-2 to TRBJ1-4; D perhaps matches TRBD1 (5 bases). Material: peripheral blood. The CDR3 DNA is TGTGCCAGCAGCTTATCAGGGAATGAAAAACTGTTTTTT. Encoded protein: CASSLSGNEKLFF.